Below, one T cell receptor beta chain is given with its context. The data derive from a study of beta chain features in type 1 diabetes. Study at large: No age, gender or cell yield differences were seen between patients and healthy donors.

The investigators reverse transcribed all of the isolated RNA, so they sequenced expressed TCRB transcripts. The protocol was immunoSEQ multiplex PCR, while the TCRdb copy is restricted to in-frame clones and leaves out a portion. The sample holds hundreds of thousands of clones, 30% seen once. With 1 base removed from V and 6 bases from J, the gap between germline ends came to 12 bases. Germline loops: CDR1 LNHNV, CDR2 YYDKDF (reference sequence). The CDR3 is 15 amino acids. Sequencing was performed on naive CD4+ T cells from blood. The sequence derives from a man between 18 and 35 years old in good health. The chain uses TRBV15 and TRBJ2-2; D ambiguous. CDR3 residues: CATSRGIDNAGELFF. For the CDR3, the DNA is TGTGCCACCAGCAGAGGAATTGACAATGCCGGGGAGCTGTTTTTT.